The rows below give T cell receptor beta chains drawn from one sample of a study of OX40 agonist ivuxolimab in advanced cancers. Only in-frame clones appear in the TCRdb table, and some are missing; sequencing was by immunoSEQ multiplex PCR. In the table there are about 85,000 clones, approximately 83% of which are singletons. Sequences were derived from CD4+ or CD8+ T cells sorted from blood, sampled in a trial of the OX40 agonist ivuxolimab. These receptors all come from an adult with an advanced solid tumor such as melanoma, head and neck, liver or kidney cancer. CDR3s include the opening cysteine and the closing phenylalanine or tryptophan. A D gene is named only where the DNA matches it firmly. Size is stated for part of the rows, as once, few or many counts, or as a class when the clone is expanded.

clone size	V gene	D gene	J gene	CDR3 protein	CDR3 DNA
NA	TRBV28	NA	TRBJ2-7	CASSLYGWGRTSYEQYF	TGTGCCAGCAGTTTATATGGCTGGGGGCGGACCTCCTACGAGCAGTACTTC
NA	TRBV11-3	NA	TRBJ2-7	CASSLDRSEQYF	TGTGCCAGCAGCTTAGATCGGAGCGAGCAGTACTTC
NA	TRBV5-6	TRBD2	TRBJ2-3	CASSLGLAGRGGDTQYF	TGTGCCAGCAGCTTGGGACTAGCGGGCCGGGGGGGAGATACGCAGTATTTT
NA	TRBV5-1	TRBD1	TRBJ1-2	CASSWGTEDGYTF	TGCGCCAGCAGCTGGGGGACAGAGGATGGCTACACCTTC
NA	TRBV30	NA	TRBJ1-2	CAWSVAWSRQGRIGGYTF	TGTGCCTGGAGTGTTGCTTGGTCGCGGCAGGGGAGGATCGGGGGCTACACCTTC
NA	TRBV7-8	TRBD2	TRBJ2-2	CAGRATRDTGELFF	TGTGCCGGGAGGGCGACTAGGGACACCGGGGAGCTGTTTTTT
once	TRBV7-2	NA	TRBJ2-1	CASSATRFSYNEQFF	TGTGCCAGCAGCGCCACTAGATTCTCCTACAATGAGCAGTTCTTC
NA	TRBV11-1	NA	TRBJ2-1	CASSLASFYNEQFF	TGTGCCAGCAGCTTAGCTAGTTTCTACAATGAGCAGTTCTTC
NA	TRBV5-1	TRBD1	TRBJ1-1	CASSGQGNLNTEAFF	TGCGCCAGCAGTGGACAGGGGAACCTGAACACTGAAGCTTTCTTT
NA	TRBV18	NA	TRBJ2-7	CASSPGRQGYEQYF	TGTGCCAGCTCACCAGGCAGGCAGGGCTACGAGCAGTACTTC
NA	TRBV19	NA	TRBJ1-1	CASGTTGVTEAFF	TGTGCCAGTGGTACCACCGGTGTGACTGAAGCTTTCTTT
once	TRBV2	TRBD1	TRBJ2-7	CASSGTGGSYEQYF	TGTGCCAGCAGCGGGACAGGGGGTAGCTACGAGCAGTACTTC
once	TRBV5-4	NA	TRBJ1-2	CASSLKGPFGYTF	TGTGCCAGCAGCTTGAAGGGCCCCTTTGGCTACACCTTC
NA	TRBV5-4	TRBD1	TRBJ2-7	CASSFGQGGHEQYF	TGTGCCAGCAGCTTCGGACAGGGGGGACACGAGCAGTACTTC
NA	TRBV19	NA	TRBJ1-5	CASKSVGAGQPQHF	TGTGCCAGTAAGTCTGTGGGCGCCGGTCAGCCCCAGCATTTT
NA	TRBV7-6	NA	TRBJ1-3	CASSLAIGSGNTIYF	TGTGCCAGCAGCTTAGCGATAGGCTCTGGAAACACCATATATTTT
once	TRBV2	NA	TRBJ1-3	CASTVGNSGNTIYF	TGTGCCAGCACGGTAGGAAACTCTGGAAACACCATATATTTT
NA	TRBV5-1	NA	TRBJ1-1	CASSLAGTANMNTEAFF	TGCGCCAGCAGCTTGGCGGGGACTGCGAACATGAACACTGAAGCTTTCTTT
NA	TRBV7-3	NA	TRBJ1-6	CASSQPRAVGSPLHF	TGTGCCAGCAGCCAACCAAGGGCAGTGGGTTCACCCCTCCACTTT
NA	TRBV5-6	TRBD1	TRBJ1-2	CASSFDRTGLFYGYTF	TGTGCCAGCAGCTTTGATAGGACAGGGCTCTTCTATGGCTACACCTTC
NA	TRBV10-3	NA	TRBJ1-1	CAISLNTGSNTEAFF	TGTGCCATCAGCCTTAATACAGGGTCGAACACTGAAGCTTTCTTT
NA	TRBV18	NA	TRBJ2-7	CASSPVSSYEQYF	TGTGCCAGCTCACCGGTCTCTTCCTACGAGCAGTACTTC
NA	TRBV28	NA	TRBJ1-5	CASRKQDQPQHF	TGTGCCAGCAGGAAACAGGATCAGCCCCAGCATTTT
NA	TRBV15	NA	TRBJ2-7	CATSKLTSLVDEQYF	TGTGCCACCAGCAAGCTTACGAGTCTAGTAGACGAGCAGTACTTC
NA	TRBV9	NA	TRBJ1-1	CASSVAPGDTEAFF	TGTGCCAGCAGCGTAGCCCCGGGCGACACTGAAGCTTTCTTT
NA	TRBV12-1	NA	TRBJ1-5	CASSSPSEQPQHF	TGTGCCAGCAGCTCGCCCTCAGAACAGCCCCAGCATTTT
NA	TRBV5-1	NA	TRBJ2-7	CASSFGGPVVEQYF	TGCGCCAGCAGCTTCGGGGGGCCCGTAGTCGAGCAGTACTTC
NA	TRBV27	NA	TRBJ2-1	CASSPTGSKQFF	TGTGCCAGCAGTCCTACAGGGTCTAAGCAGTTCTTC